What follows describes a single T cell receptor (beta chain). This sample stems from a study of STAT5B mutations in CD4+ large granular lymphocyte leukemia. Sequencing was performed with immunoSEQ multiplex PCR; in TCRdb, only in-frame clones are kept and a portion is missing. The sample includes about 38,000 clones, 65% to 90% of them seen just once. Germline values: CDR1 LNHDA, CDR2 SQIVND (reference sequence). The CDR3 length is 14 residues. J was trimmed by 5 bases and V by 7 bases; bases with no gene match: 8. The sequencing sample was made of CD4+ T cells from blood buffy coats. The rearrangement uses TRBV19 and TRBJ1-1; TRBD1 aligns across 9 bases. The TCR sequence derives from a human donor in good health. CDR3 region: CASTRDRERTEAFF. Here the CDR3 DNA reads TGTGCCAGTACCCGGGACAGGGAGCGAACTGAAGCTTTCTTT.